This section outlines one T cell receptor (beta chain) sequence together with its context. TCRdb re-called the 5' RACE reads; every CDR3 protein appears as one record, without DNA. Recorded here are 350,000 to 400,000 distinct CDR3 sequences; the top ten clones represent 2.6%. This entry belongs to a study of monozygotic twins with inflammatory bowel disease. The CDR3 spans 14 residues. CDR1 GTSNPN and CDR2 SVGIG come from the germline V gene (reference sequence). This rearrangement joins TRBV30 to TRBJ1-2. The specimen was blood. The sequence came from a human donor with ulcerative colitis or Crohn's disease, or a healthy co-twin of an affected twin (not recorded which). The CDR3 sequence: CAWRKPGQAHGYTF.